The next 16 T cell receptor beta chains were all read from a single sample in a study of blood T cell repertoires in COVID-19 (dated by TCRdb to 2019 to 2021). Libraries were constructed by the immunoSEQ multiplex PCR assay. The immuneACCESS repertoire file appears here via TCRdb, limited to in-frame rearrangements. These files lack a portion of the clones; in checked studies, under half of the deficit traces to unresolved V genes, and the cause of the others is not known. Across this sample there are around 300,000 clones, with roughly 89% seen only once. The ten largest clones represent under 2.5% of the sample. Sequences were obtained from peripheral blood. The origin of the receptors is a man in his forties or fifties with acute or convalescent COVID-19.

The rearrangement uses TRBV4-1 and TRBJ1-6; 9 bases line up with TRBD1. Trimming removed 6 bases from V and 10 bases from J; junction bases left unmatched: 10. The germline gives CDR1 MGHRA, CDR2 YSYEKL. This CDR3 has 15 amino acids. The CDR3, as DNA: TGCGCCAGCAGAGAAACAGGACAGGGGATGTCACCCCTCCACTTT. It translates to CASRETGQGMSPLHF.

The V call is TRBV30, the J call TRBJ2-3, with D possibly TRBD2 on 6 matching bases. The germline V and J ends were trimmed by 2 bases and 0 bases, with 9 bases remaining between them. Germline V CDR1 and CDR2: GTSNPN, SVGIG (reference sequence). This CDR3 is built from 14 residues. CDR3 coding DNA: TGTGCCTGGAGTTTTGGGGGGAGCACAGATACGCAGTATTTT. Translated: CAWSFGGSTDTQYF.

The chain employs TRBV6-1 and TRBJ1-5; D is perhaps TRBD1 (5 bases). The V end lost 7 bases, the J end lost 9 bases, and 16 bases lay between the germline ends. This CDR3 has 13 residues. Germline V gene lookup returns CDR1 MNHNS and CDR2 SASEGT. The CDR3 region has the DNA TGTGCCAGCATCTCGGGGGGAGTGGGGCCCCAGCATTTT. Translated: CASISGGVGPQHF.

This chain uses TRBV7-9 with TRBJ2-3, with 9 bases that match TRBD2. The CDR3 runs 15 residues. CDR1 and CDR2 (germline): SEHNR, FQNEAQ (reference sequence). V was clipped by 7 bases and J by 5 bases; unmatched bases: 10. DNA of the CDR3: TGTGCCAGCAACACCAGGACTAGCGCTGAAGATACGCAGTATTTT. Residues: CASNTRTSAEDTQYF.

CDR3 sequence reads: CAISESPRALGQFF. In nucleotides, the CDR3 is TGTGCCATCAGTGAGTCTCCCAGGGCCCTTGGACAGTTCTTC. V is TRBV10-3 and J is TRBJ2-1, with D tentatively TRBD1 (5 bases). CDR1 and CDR2 (germline): ENHRY, SYGVKD. Trimming took off 0 bases at V and 13 bases at J, with 16 bases between the two ends. CDR3 length: 14 amino acids.

This rearrangement joins TRBV6-2 or TRBV6-3 to TRBJ1-2, with 7 bases that match TRBD1. J was trimmed by 8 bases and V by 2 bases; bases with no gene match: 5. The germline V gene has CDR1 MNHEY and CDR2 SVGEGT. This CDR3 is 13 amino acids long. The CDR3 sequence: CASSYKGANGYTF. DNA for the CDR3: TGTGCCAGCAGTTACAAGGGGGCGAACGGCTACACCTTC.

This clone was counted only a few times. This chain links TRBV14 with TRBJ2-2, with D possibly being TRBD1 (6 bases). Looked up from germline, CDR1 is SGHDN and CDR2 is FVKESK. This CDR3 comprises 15 residues. V dropped 6 bases and J dropped 0 bases, with 11 bases sitting between them. CDR3 DNA: TGTGCCAGCAGACAGGGCACGGCGAACACCGGGGAGCTGTTTTTT. Encoded protein: CASRQGTANTGELFF. Drawing the rest from reference TRBV14 and TRBJ2-2, the complete variable domain is EAGVTQFPSHSVIEKGQTVTLRCDPISGHDNLYWYRRVMGKEIKFLLHFVKESKQDESGMPNNRFLAERTGGTYSTLKVQPAELEDSGVYFCASRQGTANTGELFFGEGSRLTVL.

V usage is TRBV27 and J usage is TRBJ1-6, with TRBD1 matching 8 bases. The trim removed 8 bases at V and 13 bases at J, leaving 4 bases unmatched. Per the germline V gene, CDR1 is MNHEY and CDR2 is SMNVEV (reference sequence). There are 11 residues in the CDR3. The CDR3, as DNA: TGTGCCAGCCAACACAGGGGGCCCCTCCACTTT. Residues: CASQHRGPLHF.

CDR3 protein: CASSPPSGGAGTGELFF. CDR3 DNA: TGTGCCAGCAGCCCCCCTAGCGGGGGGGCCGGAACCGGGGAGCTGTTTTTT. The chain joins TRBV7-3 to TRBJ2-2, with 12 bases matching TRBD2. Germline CDR1 SGHTA, CDR2 FQGTGA. The CDR3 totals 17 residues. V shed 5 bases, J shed 5 bases, and the junction held 9 bases outside the gene matches.

This clone came up once. The chain employs TRBV5-6 and TRBJ2-2, with TRBD1 identical over 9 bases. Losses at the gene ends were 4 bases for V and 3 bases for J; bases not matched to a gene: 4. Germline CDR1 and CDR2: SGHDT and YYEEEE. CDR3 length equals 15 residues. CDR3 loop: CASSRRDRDTGELFF. For the CDR3, the DNA is TGTGCCAGCAGCCGGCGGGACAGGGACACCGGGGAGCTGTTTTTT.

The chain is built from TRBV7-9 and TRBJ1-1; D is uncertain. CDR3 length: 14 residues. Germline CDR1 SEHNR, CDR2 FQNEAQ (reference sequence). Between the trimmed V and J ends, which lost 6 bases and 0 bases, there was a span of 11 bases. The CDR3 sequence is CASSEQTMNTEAFF. CDR3 nucleotides: TGTGCCAGCAGTGAACAGACGATGAACACTGAAGCTTTCTTT.

The J gene is TRBJ2-5, the V gene TRBV5-1; D possibly corresponds to TRBD2 (5 bases). Trimming took 4 bases from V and 0 from J, leaving 13 bases between them. Germline CDR1 SGHRS, CDR2 YFSETQ. The length of the CDR3 is 15 residues. CDR3 sequence: CASSVGSGNQETQYF. The CDR3 DNA reads TGCGCCAGCAGCGTGGGGTCGGGGAACCAAGAGACCCAGTACTTC.

Points on this clone: Other DNA sequences in the sample encode the same CDR3. The genes are TRBV5-4 and TRBJ1-1; D might be TRBD1 (5 bases). V was pared by 2 bases and J by 1 base, with 6 bases between. Germline values: CDR1 SGHNT, CDR2 YYREEE (reference sequence). CDR3 length equals 13 residues. The CDR3 reads CASSLTGNTEAFF. The CDR3 region has the DNA TGTGCCAGCAGCTTAACAGGGAACACTGAAGCTTTCTTT.

The V call is TRBV11-2, the J call TRBJ2-2, with unresolved D. The V and J ends lost 5 bases and 5 bases respectively, with 6 bases between them. CDR1 and CDR2 from the germline V gene are SGHAT and FQNNGV. CDR3 length: 12 amino acids. The CDR3 spells CASSLSTGELFF. DNA of the CDR3: TGTGCCAGCAGCCTCAGTACCGGGGAGCTGTTTTTT. The full variable domain, rest sourced from reference TRBV11-2 and TRBJ2-2, is EAGVAQSPRYKIIEKRQSVAFWCNPISGHATLYWYQQILGQGPKLLIQFQNNGVVDDSQLPKDRFSAERLKGVDSTLKIQPAKLEDSAVYLCASSLSTGELFFGEGSRLTVL.

J is TRBJ1-5 and V is TRBV27; D remains ambiguous. Trimming removed 3 bases from V and 3 bases from J, with 6 bases in between. The V gene's germline CDR1 is MNHEY and CDR2 SMNVEV (reference sequence). This CDR3 spans 13 amino acids. CDR3 DNA sequence: TGTGCCAGCAGTTTTTTCTACAATCAGCCCCAGCATTTT. Amino acid sequence: CASSFFYNQPQHF.

The V call is TRBV3-1 (or the pseudogene TRBV3-2), the J call TRBJ2-5; D not resolved. V lost 9 bases and J 2 bases, leaving 10 bases between the germline ends. CDR3 length equals 12 residues. In germline, CDR1 is LGHDT, CDR2 YNNKEL (reference sequence). The CDR3 here is CASGSTQETQYF. The CDR3 DNA is TGTGCCAGTGGCAGTACACAAGAGACCCAGTACTTC.